Below are 25 T cell receptor beta chains sequenced from a single sample in a study of blood T cell repertoires in COVID-19. Clones were read by immunoSEQ multiplex PCR, and TCRdb kept only the in-frame ones, dropping some. Of approximately 71,000 clones listed, 65% to 80% were seen once; the top ten hold about 26%. Sequencing was done on a sample of peripheral blood. Receptor source: a man between 60 and 70 years old with active or convalescent COVID-19.

This clone counts as medium-sized (0.01 to 0.1%). V gene TRBV28 combines with J gene TRBJ2-3, with D perhaps TRBD1 (6 bases). The germline CDR1 and CDR2 sequences are MDHEN and SYDVKM. There are 19 residues in the CDR3. Trimming left V 5 bases short and J 0 bases short, with 24 bases between. This chain's CDR3 is CASSLGAASNAPSTDTQYF. Here the CDR3 DNA reads TGTGCCAGCAGTCTGGGGGCTGCAAGCAACGCCCCCAGCACAGATACGCAGTATTTT.

The chain links TRBV5-1 to TRBJ2-7; 7 bases align to TRBD2. This CDR3 comprises 14 residues. From germline, CDR1 is SGHRS and CDR2 YFSETQ. The V and J ends lost 0 bases and 2 bases, in that order; junction bases with no gene match: 2. The CDR3 sequence is CASSLAGGPYEQYF. CDR3 DNA sequence: TGCGCCAGCAGCTTGGCGGGGGGACCCTACGAGCAGTACTTC.

The rearrangement uses TRBV19 and TRBJ1-5; 7 nucleotides line up with TRBD1. The CDR3 extends over 14 amino acids. The germline V gene encodes CDR1 LNHDA and CDR2 SQIVND (reference sequence). J was trimmed by 6 bases and V by 4 bases; bases with no gene match: 6. As DNA, the CDR3 is TGTGCCAGTAGTAGCCGCAGGGGGGCTCAGCCCCAGCATTTT. It is translated as CASSSRRGAQPQHF.

This chain uses TRBV4-2 with TRBJ2-5, with D perhaps TRBD2 (6 bases). This CDR3 has 15 amino acids. Trimming took 3 bases from V and 5 from J, leaving 16 bases between them. In germline, CDR1 is LGHNA, CDR2 YNFKEQ. CDR3 sequence reads: CASSHWIGGDETQYF. CDR3 nucleotides: TGTGCCAGCAGCCACTGGATCGGCGGGGATGAGACCCAGTACTTC.

The V and J genes are TRBV14 and TRBJ2-1; perhaps TRBD1 as D (6 bases). From germline, CDR1 is SGHDN and CDR2 FVKESK. The CDR3 is made up of 14 amino acids. Trimming cost V 2 bases and J 4 bases, with 9 bases left between them. The CDR3 loop is CASSQSDSYNEQFF. CDR3 bases: TGTGCCAGCAGCCAATCGGACAGTTACAATGAGCAGTTCTTC.

The chain is built from TRBV5-1 and TRBJ2-7; no clear D gene. The length of the CDR3 is 12 residues. The V end lost 0 bases, the J end lost 2 bases, and 3 bases lay between the germline ends. Germline CDR1 reads SGHRS; CDR2 reads YFSETQ. CDR3 DNA sequence: TGCGCCAGCAGCTTGGTTACCTACGAGCAGTACTTC. Amino acid sequence: CASSLVTYEQYF. The full variable domain, completed using reference TRBV5-1 and TRBJ2-7, is KAGVTQTPRYLIKTRGQQVTLSCSPISGHRSVSWYQQTPGQGLQFLFEYFSETQRNKGNFPGRFSGRQFSNSRSEMNVSTLELGDSALYLCASSLVTYEQYFGPGTRLTVT.

By frequency in the sample, this clone is medium-sized (0.01 to 0.1%). This sequence joins TRBV29-1 and TRBJ2-7, with 8 nucleotides matching TRBD2. Germline CDR1 is SQVTM and CDR2 is ANQGSEA. V lost 7 bases to trimming and J lost 4 bases; unmatched junction nucleotides: 6. The CDR3 extends over 12 amino acids. As DNA, the CDR3 is TGCAGCGCCGGGACTAGTGGATACGAGCAGTACTTC. It encodes CSAGTSGYEQYF.

The chain couples TRBV4-2 to TRBJ2-5; 12 nucleotides line up with TRBD1. The CDR3 has 18 amino acids. Per germline, CDR1 LGHNA and CDR2 YNFKEQ. Germline trimming cut 4 bases from V and 5 bases from J; bases unmatched to any gene: 14. CDR3 coding DNA: TGTGCCAGCAGCCGTACCGCATCCGGGACAGGGGGCATCGAGACCCAGTACTTC. It translates to CASSRTASGTGGIETQYF.

The chain carries TRBV5-6 and TRBJ2-4, with D perhaps TRBD2 (5 bases). The V end was cut by 3 bases, the J end by 9 bases, with 10 bases between. Looked up from germline, CDR1 is SGHDT and CDR2 is YYEEEE. The CDR3 sequence is 12 residues long. CDR3 residues: CASSSDSLIQYF. In nucleotides, the CDR3 is TGTGCCAGCAGCTCGGACTCCCTCATTCAGTACTTC.

The chain links TRBV5-6 to TRBJ1-4, with 9 nucleotides matching TRBD1. Germline CDR1 SGHDT, CDR2 YYEEEE. V was clipped by 4 bases and J by 8 bases; unmatched bases: 9. The CDR3 extends over 15 amino acids. The CDR3 is CASSRGQGFEEKLFF. The CDR3 coding sequence is TGTGCCAGCAGCAGGGGACAGGGTTTTGAAGAAAAACTGTTTTTT.

This clone appeared a single time. The chain combines TRBV27 with TRBJ2-3; unclear D gene. Germline V gives CDR1 MNHEY, CDR2 SMNVEV (reference sequence). This CDR3 contains 13 residues. The V end lost 6 bases, the J end lost 4 bases, and 11 bases lay between the germline ends. In nucleotides, the CDR3 is TGTGCCAGCAGAAAAATAGTTCCAGATACGCAGTATTTT. It specifies CASRKIVPDTQYF.

The V and J genes are TRBV27 and TRBJ1-6; the D is unclear. Germline CDR1 is MNHEY and CDR2 is SMNVEV (reference sequence). This CDR3 spans 13 amino acids. The V gene lost 2 bases and the J gene lost 8 bases, with 7 bases spanning the gap. CDR3 sequence (DNA): TGTGCCAGCAGTTTACAGTCTGATTCACCCCTCCACTTT. It yields the protein CASSLQSDSPLHF.

This chain links TRBV7-2 with TRBJ1-5; possible D gene TRBD1, 5 bases. Germline-derived CDR1 and CDR2 are SGHTA and FQGNSA. The CDR3 extends over 14 amino acids. The germline V and J ends were trimmed by 7 bases and 2 bases, with 12 bases remaining between them. CDR3 sequence (DNA): TGTGCCAGCACCCGGGGGGGTGGCAATCAGCCCCAGCATTTT. It is translated as CASTRGGGNQPQHF.

V and J are TRBV6-5 and TRBJ2-7; D is unclear. The germline V gene has CDR1 MNHEY and CDR2 SVGAGI. The V end lost 7 bases, the J end lost 3 bases, and 10 bases lay between the germline ends. This CDR3 comprises 12 residues. The CDR3 region has the DNA TGTGCCAGCACCGATGACATCTACGAGCAGTACTTC. It specifies CASTDDIYEQYF.

This clone was detected only a few times. The same CDR3 arises from other DNA sequences in this sample as well. This chain links TRBV12-3 or TRBV12-4 with TRBJ1-2; D is undetermined. The CDR3 has 11 amino acids. Trimming stripped 4 bases from V and 4 bases from J, with 4 bases between. The CDR3 reads CASSSSYGYTF. The CDR3 DNA follows: TGTGCCAGCAGTTCGAGCTATGGCTACACCTTC.

This clone was seen more than once but under ten times. The chain couples TRBV6-5 to TRBJ2-3; TRBD2 matches 8 bases. V lost 7 bases to trimming and J lost 3 bases; unmatched junction nucleotides: 9. The CDR3 contains 15 residues. The germline CDR1 and CDR2 sequences are MNHEY and SVGAGI. CDR3: CASIPRGGRTDTQYF. The CDR3 nucleotides read TGTGCCAGCATCCCTCGGGGGGGGAGGACAGATACGCAGTATTTT.

This clone was seen just once. The chain is built from TRBV18 and TRBJ1-1, with D unresolved. This CDR3 region has 14 residues. Trimming left V 2 bases short and J 1 base short, with 8 bases between. CDR1 KGHSH and CDR2 LQKENI come from the germline V gene. The DNA of the CDR3 is TGTGCCAGCTCACCAACGGGGTCGAACACTGAAGCTTTCTTT. Protein sequence: CASSPTGSNTEAFF.

The table lists this clone with a few counts. The chain combines TRBV6-5 with TRBJ2-1; no definite D call. Between the trimmed V and J ends, which lost 6 bases and 8 bases, there was a span of 8 bases. CDR3 length equals 11 residues. Germline values: CDR1 MNHEY, CDR2 SVGAGI. This CDR3 reads CASRSVDEQFF. The CDR3 nucleotides are TGTGCCAGCAGGTCGGTGGATGAGCAGTTCTTC.

This rearrangement joins TRBV6-5 to TRBJ2-5, with 9 bases matching TRBD1. The CDR3 consists of 14 residues. Germline trimming cut 6 bases from V and 5 bases from J; bases unmatched to any gene: 7. Germline CDR1 and CDR2: MNHEY and SVGAGI. CDR3 residues: CASSRQGDGETQYF. The CDR3 region has the DNA TGTGCCAGCAGCAGACAGGGGGATGGGGAGACCCAGTACTTC.

In this sample, this clone turned up once. The chain is built from TRBV13 and TRBJ2-2; tentative D call: TRBD1 (7 bases). The CDR3 spans 15 residues. CDR1 and CDR2 from the germline V gene are PRHDT and FYEKMQ (reference sequence). With 5 bases removed from V and 3 bases from J, the gap between germline ends came to 13 bases. The CDR3 is CASSLGGQHTGELFF. In DNA, the CDR3 is TGTGCCAGCAGCCTGGGGGGACAGCACACCGGGGAGCTGTTTTTT.

The V and J genes are TRBV5-8 and TRBJ2-5, with a possible D match to TRBD2 (6 bases). The germline CDR1 and CDR2 sequences are SGHTS and YDEGEE. The CDR3 sequence is 13 residues long. V lost 0 bases to trimming and J lost 7 bases, with 10 bases between them. The DNA of the CDR3 is TGTGCCAGCAGCTTGGGTGGTAGCGGGACCCAGTACTTC. Protein sequence: CASSLGGSGTQYF.

The chain employs TRBV12-3 or TRBV12-4 and TRBJ2-7; 7 bases line up with TRBD1. CDR3 length equals 13 residues. The trim removed 6 bases at V and 8 bases at J, leaving 10 bases unmatched. CDR3 coding DNA: TGTGCCAGCAGCTCCCTAGAGGGGGCCAAGCAGTACTTC. Translating gives CASSSLEGAKQYF.

The chain is built from TRBV3-1 (or the pseudogene TRBV3-2) and TRBJ2-7, with 9 nucleotides matching TRBD1. Germline-derived CDR1 and CDR2 are LGHDT and YNNKEL (reference sequence). The CDR3 consists of 15 residues. V trimming: 2 bases; J trimming: 3 bases; junction bases outside the gene matches: 5. The CDR3 sequence is CASSQPGTGNYEQYF. Written as DNA, the CDR3 is TGTGCCAGCAGCCAACCCGGGACAGGGAACTACGAGCAGTACTTC.

This chain connects TRBV2 to TRBJ1-5; D gene uncertain. Germline CDR1 and CDR2: SNHLY and FYNNEI. Trimming stripped 4 bases from V and 12 bases from J, with 10 bases between. The CDR3 has 11 amino acids. The CDR3 DNA is TGTGCCAGCAGTGTACAGACGCGCCAGCATTTT. This codes for CASSVQTRQHF. The whole variable domain, filled in from reference TRBV2 and TRBJ1-5, reads EPEVTQTPSHQVTQMGQEVILRCVPISNHLYFYWYRQILGQKVEFLVSFYNNEISEKSEIFDDQFSVERPDGSNFTLKIRSTKLEDSAMYFCASSVQTRQHFGDGTRLSIL.

This clone appeared once. This chain connects TRBV5-1 to TRBJ2-5; the D gene is possibly TRBD2 (7 bases). The CDR3 extends over 14 amino acids. CDR1 SGHRS and CDR2 YFSETQ come from the germline V gene. Trimming shortened V by 4 bases and J by 2 bases, and 12 bases separated the two germline ends. The CDR3 region is CASSPGGGQETQYF. DNA of the CDR3: TGCGCCAGCAGCCCGGGGGGCGGTCAAGAGACCCAGTACTTC.